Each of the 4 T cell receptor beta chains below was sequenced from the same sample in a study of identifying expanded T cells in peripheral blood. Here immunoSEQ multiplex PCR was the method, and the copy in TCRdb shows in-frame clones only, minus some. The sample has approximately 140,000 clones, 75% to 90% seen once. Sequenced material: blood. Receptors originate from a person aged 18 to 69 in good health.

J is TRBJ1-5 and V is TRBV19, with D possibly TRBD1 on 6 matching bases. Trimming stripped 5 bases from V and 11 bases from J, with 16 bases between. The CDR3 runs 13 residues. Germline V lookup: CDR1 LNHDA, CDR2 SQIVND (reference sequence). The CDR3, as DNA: TGTGCCAGTAGTCCGGGACATGGGCAGACCCAGCATTTT. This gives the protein CASSPGHGQTQHF.

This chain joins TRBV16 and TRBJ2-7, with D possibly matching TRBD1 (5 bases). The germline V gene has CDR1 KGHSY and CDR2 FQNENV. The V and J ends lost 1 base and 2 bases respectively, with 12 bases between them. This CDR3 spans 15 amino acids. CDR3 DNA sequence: TGTGCCAGCAGCCAATTGGGGCGACGGGCCTACGAGCAGTACTTC. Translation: CASSQLGRRAYEQYF.

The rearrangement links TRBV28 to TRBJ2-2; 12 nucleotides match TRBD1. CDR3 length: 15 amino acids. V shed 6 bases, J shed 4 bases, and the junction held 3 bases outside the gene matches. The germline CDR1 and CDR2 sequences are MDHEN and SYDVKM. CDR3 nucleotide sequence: TGTGCCAGCAGAGGGACAGGGGGCTTCACCGGGGAGCTGTTTTTT. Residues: CASRGTGGFTGELFF.

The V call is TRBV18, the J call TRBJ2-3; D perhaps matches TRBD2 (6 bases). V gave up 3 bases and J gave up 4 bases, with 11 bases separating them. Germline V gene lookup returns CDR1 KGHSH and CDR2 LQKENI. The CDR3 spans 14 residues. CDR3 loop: CASSPAGLSDTQYF. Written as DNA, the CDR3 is TGTGCCAGCTCACCGGCGGGACTCTCAGATACGCAGTATTTT.